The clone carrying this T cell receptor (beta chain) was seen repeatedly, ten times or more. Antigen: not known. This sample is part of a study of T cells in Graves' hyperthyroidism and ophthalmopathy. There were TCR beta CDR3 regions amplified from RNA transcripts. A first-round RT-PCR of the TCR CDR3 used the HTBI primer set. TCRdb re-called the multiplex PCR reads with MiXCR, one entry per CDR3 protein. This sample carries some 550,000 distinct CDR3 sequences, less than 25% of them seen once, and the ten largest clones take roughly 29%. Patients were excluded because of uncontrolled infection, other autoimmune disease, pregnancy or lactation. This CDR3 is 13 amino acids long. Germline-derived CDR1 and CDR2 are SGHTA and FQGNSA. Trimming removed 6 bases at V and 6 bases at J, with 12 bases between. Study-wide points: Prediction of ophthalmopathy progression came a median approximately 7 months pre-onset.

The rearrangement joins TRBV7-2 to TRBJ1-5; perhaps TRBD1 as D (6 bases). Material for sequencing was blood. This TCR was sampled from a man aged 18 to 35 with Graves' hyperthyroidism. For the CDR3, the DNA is TGTGCCAGCAGTCGAGACAGGTCTCAGCCCCAGCATTTT. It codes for CASSRDRSQPQHF. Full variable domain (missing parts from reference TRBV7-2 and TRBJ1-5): GAGVSQSPSNKVTEKGKDVELRCDPISGHTALYWYRQSLGQGLEFLIYFQGNSAPDKSGLPSDRFSAERTGGSVSTLTIQRTQQEDSAVYLCASSRDRSQPQHFGDGTRLSIL.